Listed here is a single T cell receptor (beta chain). Its antigen is currently unknown. These data originate in a study of cytomegalovirus exposure and HLA in healthy donors. Study outcomes and limitations: It was confirmed in vitro that a few of the CMV-associated chains were specific for CMV antigens.

Sequencing used immunoSEQ multiplex PCR; TCRdb keeps in-frame clones, though not all of them. The sample has 100,000 to 150,000 clones, 90% to 97% seen once. The TCR sequence derives from a man in his late teens or twenties in good health and CMV-seronegative. The sample consisted of PBMCs.

DNA for the CDR3: TGTGCCAGCAGCAACGGGACTCGCGTCTATGGCTACACCTTC. Its translation: CASSNGTRVYGYTF. The chain links TRBV11-2 to TRBJ1-2; tentative D call: TRBD1 (5 bases). V lost 5 bases, J lost 4 bases, and 14 bases lay in between. Germline V gene lookup returns CDR1 SGHAT and CDR2 FQNNGV. CDR3 size: 14 residues. The entire variable domain, with the rest obtained from reference TRBV11-2 and TRBJ1-2, is as follows: EAGVAQSPRYKIIEKRQSVAFWCNPISGHATLYWYQQILGQGPKLLIQFQNNGVVDDSQLPKDRFSAERLKGVDSTLKIQPAKLEDSAVYLCASSNGTRVYGYTFGSGTRLTVV.